This T cell receptor beta chain originates from a study of control samples from healthy donors and cancer patients. The repertoire was sequenced with immunoSEQ multiplex PCR; TCRdb's copy has only in-frame clones and lacks some. The table shows about 100,000 clones, with roughly 84% occurring only once. Trimming removed 6 bases from V and 2 bases from J; junction bases left unmatched: 3. The CDR3 has 13 residues. Germline V gene data show CDR1 as KGHSH and CDR2 as LQKENI. The sequence was obtained from a woman between 50 and 59 years old in good health. The sample was blood. This sequence joins TRBV18 and TRBJ2-5; 7 bases match TRBD2. CDR3 residues: CASSMGLQETQYF. The CDR3 coding sequence is TGTGCCAGCTCCATGGGACTACAAGAGACCCAGTACTTC.